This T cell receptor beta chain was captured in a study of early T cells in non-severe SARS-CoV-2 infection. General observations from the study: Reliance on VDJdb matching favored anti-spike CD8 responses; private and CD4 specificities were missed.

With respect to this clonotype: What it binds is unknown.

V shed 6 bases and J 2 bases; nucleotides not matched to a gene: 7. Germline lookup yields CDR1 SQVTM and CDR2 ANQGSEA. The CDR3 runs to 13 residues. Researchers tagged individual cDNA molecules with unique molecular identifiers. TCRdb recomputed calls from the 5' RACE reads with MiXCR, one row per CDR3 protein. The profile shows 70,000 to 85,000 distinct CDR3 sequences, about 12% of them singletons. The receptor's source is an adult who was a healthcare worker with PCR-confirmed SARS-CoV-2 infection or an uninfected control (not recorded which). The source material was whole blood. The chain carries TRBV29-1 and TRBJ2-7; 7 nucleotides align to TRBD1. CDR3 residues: CSVRQGMTYEQYF. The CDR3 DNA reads TGCAGCGTCCGACAGGGTATGACCTACGAGCAGTACTTC.